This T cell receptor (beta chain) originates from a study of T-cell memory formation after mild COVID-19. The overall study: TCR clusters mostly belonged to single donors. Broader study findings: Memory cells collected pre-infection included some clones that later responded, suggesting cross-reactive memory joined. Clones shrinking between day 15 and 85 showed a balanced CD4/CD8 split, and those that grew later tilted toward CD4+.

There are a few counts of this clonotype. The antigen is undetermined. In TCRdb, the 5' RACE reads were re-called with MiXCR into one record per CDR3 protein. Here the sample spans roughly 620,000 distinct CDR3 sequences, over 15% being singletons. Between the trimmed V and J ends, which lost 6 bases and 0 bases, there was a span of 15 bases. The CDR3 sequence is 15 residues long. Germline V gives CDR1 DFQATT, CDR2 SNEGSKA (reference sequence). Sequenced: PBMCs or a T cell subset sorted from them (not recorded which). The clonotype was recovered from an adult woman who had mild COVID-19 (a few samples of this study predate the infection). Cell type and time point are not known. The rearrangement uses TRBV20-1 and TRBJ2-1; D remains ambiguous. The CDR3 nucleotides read TGCAGTGCCACCCGACTCGAAAGCTCCTACAATGAGCAGTTCTTC. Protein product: CSATRLESSYNEQFF.